The T cell receptor (beta chain) described here comes from a study of blood T cell repertoires in COVID-19. Study-wide context: Sources were T cells, B-cell-depleted T cells, or PBMCs; the material itself was cDNA or gDNA.

TCRdb keeps only in-frame clones here, not all; method: immunoSEQ multiplex PCR. The data hold roughly 130,000 clones, with about three quarters observed a single time. This TCR was sampled from a man aged 45 to 65 with acute or convalescent COVID-19. Sequenced sample: peripheral blood.

The CDR3 DNA sequence: TGTGCCAGCAGCTCTGGCTCGGGGATGAACACTGAAGCTTTCTTT. Protein sequence: CASSSGSGMNTEAFF. This rearrangement joins TRBV7-8 to TRBJ1-1; no definite D call. This CDR3 contains 15 residues. Germline CDR1 reads SGHVS; CDR2 reads FQNEAQ. Trimming stripped 4 bases from V and 0 bases from J, with 12 bases between. Combining the CDR3 with reference TRBV7-8 and TRBJ1-1 gives the whole variable domain GAGVSQSPRYKVAKRGQDVALRCDPISGHVSLFWYQQALGQGPEFLTYFQNEAQLDKSGLPSDRFFAERPEGSVSTLKIQRTQQEDSAVYLCASSSGSGMNTEAFFGQGTRLTVV.